These T cell receptor beta chains were read from a single sample in a study of human CD8 memory T cell subsets. From the 5' RACE reads, TCRdb lists one entry per CDR3 protein and no DNA. This sample's table has about 12,000 distinct CDR3 sequences. Sequenced input: CD8+ T cells from PBMCs. Receptor source: a human donor in good health. Both conserved end residues are part of each CDR3.

V gene: TRBV20-1
J gene: TRBJ1-2
CDR3 protein: CSARDLYRENYGYTF

V gene: TRBV5-1
J gene: TRBJ2-2
CDR3 protein: CASSLNTGELFF

V gene: TRBV19
J gene: TRBJ2-1
CDR3 protein: CASSTLWYNEQFF

V gene: TRBV7-9
J gene: TRBJ2-3
CDR3 protein: CASSPGLAGGVSTDTQYF

V gene: TRBV7-9
J gene: TRBJ1-2
CDR3 protein: CASSFEGSIDGYTF

V gene: TRBV10-3
J gene: TRBJ2-5
CDR3 protein: CAIWTGAPLYQETQYF

V gene: TRBV15
J gene: TRBJ2-7
CDR3 protein: CATSSDRLGDRGTIYEQYF

V gene: TRBV6-2/TRBV6-3
J gene: TRBJ1-1
CDR3 protein: CASSYSTSAGSLNTEAFF

V gene: TRBV6-5
J gene: TRBJ1-1
CDR3 protein: CASSLGQGLLNTEAFF

V gene: TRBV18
J gene: TRBJ1-1
CDR3 protein: CASSPSQMNTEAFF